Listed below are T cell receptor beta chains from one sample, sequenced in a study of blood T cell repertoires in COVID-19. The data were produced by immunoSEQ multiplex PCR, yet TCRdb's version contains in-frame clones alone and is incomplete. The sample records 85,000 or so clones, about nine tenths being singletons. The sequencing input was peripheral blood. These receptor sequences come from a man aged 45-65 years with active or convalescent COVID-19. Both conserved end residues are trimmed from each CDR3. The D gene is left open where the match is weak.

J gene | V gene | D gene | CDR3 protein
TRBJ2-5 | TRBV28 | TRBD2 | ASSFLGTSGETQY
TRBJ1-2 | TRBV5-1 | TRBD1 | ASRSGTGGPHPLYGYT
TRBJ1-3 | TRBV6-5 | . | ASSPQGFSGNTIY
TRBJ2-5 | TRBV7-8 | . | ASSLSLVQETQY
TRBJ1-3 | TRBV19 | . | ASSISGNRGTIY
TRBJ1-1 | TRBV30 | . | AWSQVGGTGEAF
TRBJ2-4 | TRBV9 | TRBD2 | ASSETSGRKLAKNIQY
TRBJ2-1 | TRBV6-6 | TRBD2 | ASSLTSGGGSYNEQF
TRBJ2-5 | TRBV19 | TRBD2 | ASSIGRGLAGEETQY
TRBJ2-1 | TRBV4-2 | TRBD1 | ASSRGSGGAGEQF
TRBJ2-7 | TRBV10-3 | TRBD1 | AISIRDRVDEQY
TRBJ2-5 | TRBV14 | TRBD1 | ASSQGQGSQETQY
TRBJ1-5 | TRBV6-2/TRBV6-3 | TRBD1 | ASSTWTGGSQPQH
TRBJ1-2 | TRBV4-1 | TRBD1 | ASSQEGQGAVGYT
TRBJ1-5 | TRBV28 | TRBD1 | ASRTGSQPQH
TRBJ2-1 | TRBV19 | TRBD1 | ASIPQGALRSEQF
TRBJ2-3 | TRBV29-1 | TRBD1 | SAQGATDTQY
TRBJ2-1 | TRBV19 | TRBD1 | ASSIDHGTGPRDNEQF
TRBJ2-1 | TRBV5-1 | TRBD1 | ASSQGQGAASSYNEQF
TRBJ2-5 | TRBV5-5 | . | ASSLAVGLETQY
TRBJ2-3 | TRBV4-2 | . | ASSQSPTGDTQY
TRBJ2-2 | TRBV6-1 | . | ASGTGNTGELF
TRBJ2-5 | TRBV7-2 | TRBD2 | ASSFTGGETQY
TRBJ2-7 | TRBV7-8 | TRBD2 | ASSLGTRVYEQY
TRBJ2-5 | TRBV11-1 | TRBD1 | ASSFTTGYDETQY
TRBJ1-5 | TRBV4-3 | . | ASSQAAGSGNQPQH
TRBJ2-3 | TRBV7-2 | . | ASTERFTDTQY
TRBJ2-3 | TRBV11-3 | TRBD2 | ASSLGGSRSTDTQY
TRBJ1-6 | TRBV7-8 | . | ASSLGGPNSPLH
TRBJ1-5 | TRBV30 | . | AWTADRGQPQH